These 5 T cell receptor beta chains came from one sample sequenced in a study of T cell responses to AZD1222 COVID-19 vaccine. Sequencing used immunoSEQ multiplex PCR; TCRdb keeps in-frame clones, though not all of them. The sample has 120,000 or so clones, over 70% seen once. Here the sequenced sample was peripheral blood, taken on day 0 of AZD1222 vaccination. These TCRs come from an adult in good health.

This clone was counted only a few times. This chain joins TRBV11-3 and TRBJ1-1; D ambiguous. The CDR3 covers 13 residues. V gave up 3 bases and J gave up 0 bases, with 5 bases separating them. Per germline, CDR1 SGHNT and CDR2 YENEEA. Here the CDR3 DNA reads TGTGCCAGCAGCTTGGATTTGAACACTGAAGCTTTCTTT. The encoded protein is CASSLDLNTEAFF. Full variable domain (missing parts from reference TRBV11-3 and TRBJ1-1): EAGVVQSPRYKIIEKKQPVAFWCNPISGHNTLYWYLQNLGQGPELLIRYENEEAVDDSQLPKDRFSAERLKGVDSTLKIQPAELGDSAVYLCASSLDLNTEAFFGQGTRLTVV.

The chain combines TRBV19 with TRBJ1-2, with a weak D call TRBD1 (6 bases). The CDR3 totals 15 residues. V lost 5 bases to trimming and J lost 4 bases, with 17 bases between them. Germline V lookup: CDR1 LNHDA, CDR2 SQIVND (reference sequence). CDR3 nucleotides: TGTGCCAGTAGTGATTGGACAGAAACCATCTATGGCTACACCTTC. This sequence encodes CASSDWTETIYGYTF.

The rearrangement links TRBV2 to TRBJ2-1; possibly TRBD1 for D (5 bases). Germline V gene sequence: CDR1 SNHLY, CDR2 FYNNEI. The CDR3 length is 16 residues. Trimming took off 7 bases at V and 5 bases at J, with 21 bases between the two ends. CDR3 DNA sequence: TGTGCCAGCAAGCCCTTGGGGCTATCACCCCACAATGAGCAGTTCTTC. Its translation is CASKPLGLSPHNEQFF.

The chain has TRBV5-1 and TRBJ2-1; D unresolved. The CDR3 is 16 amino acids. The germline gives CDR1 SGHRS, CDR2 YFSETQ. Between the trimmed V and J ends, which lost 4 bases and 6 bases, there was a span of 20 bases. The CDR3 sequence is CASSPHSPFSGNEQFF. The CDR3 DNA sequence: TGCGCCAGCAGCCCACATTCACCCTTTTCTGGCAATGAGCAGTTCTTC.

This clone appeared a single time. The chain is built from TRBV5-4 and TRBJ1-1; D is unresolved. Germline V lookup: CDR1 SGHNT, CDR2 YYREEE (reference sequence). Trimming took 0 bases from V and 4 from J, leaving 7 bases between them. CDR3 size: 13 residues. For the CDR3, the DNA is TGTGCCAGCAGCTTGGAGTGGGGCACTGAAGCTTTCTTT. It yields the protein CASSLEWGTEAFF. The whole variable domain, filled in from reference TRBV5-4 and TRBJ1-1, reads ETGVTQSPTHLIKTRGQQVTLRCSSQSGHNTVSWYQQALGQGPQFIFQYYREEENGRGNFPPRFSGLQFPNYSSELNVNALELDDSALYLCASSLEWGTEAFFGQGTRLTVV.